This TCR beta chain was recorded in a study of OX40 agonist ivuxolimab in advanced cancers. Per germline, CDR1 LGHNT and CDR2 FRNRAP. The CDR3 is made up of 13 amino acids. The ends lost 3 bases at V and 5 bases at J; junction bases unmatched: 0. This clone has just one count. The antigen is unknown. Study-level results: Determination of antigen specificity was not performed for the expanded peripheral T cells. CD8+ T cells showed, on average, more clonal expansion than CD4+ cells. By week 6 at 0.1 to 3.0 mg/kg, blood CD4+ and CD8+ T cells had expanded clonally.

Exclusion applied to patients with autoimmune disease history or systemic immunosuppression. Clones were read by immunoSEQ multiplex PCR, and TCRdb kept only the in-frame ones, dropping some. Here the sample spans tens of thousands of clones, about 90% being singletons. The TCR originated in an adult with an advanced solid tumor such as melanoma, head and neck, liver or kidney cancer. This chain connects TRBV12-5 to TRBJ2-3; 9 bases line up with TRBD2. Sequencing was performed on CD4+ or CD8+ T cells sorted from blood, taken in a trial of the OX40 agonist ivuxolimab. Here the CDR3 DNA reads TGTGCTAGTGGTTTAGCGGGGGGAGATACGCAGTATTTT. Protein product: CASGLAGGDTQYF.